The 12 T cell receptor beta chains below come from one sample, sequenced in a study of blood T cell repertoires in COVID-19. Clones were sequenced by immunoSEQ multiplex PCR, and TCRdb holds only the in-frame ones, with some missing. The data hold fewer than 65,000 clones, with 80% to 90% observed a single time. Sequencing was done on a sample of peripheral blood. The receptors stem from a human donor in a cohort sampled during active COVID-19.

This rearrangement joins TRBV6-6 to TRBJ2-2, with 14 bases identical to TRBD2. Germline CDR1 is MNHNY and CDR2 is SVGAGI (reference sequence). The V and J ends lost 6 bases and 7 bases, in that order; junction bases with no gene match: 4. The CDR3 is 15 residues long. CDR3 protein: CASRGLAGVSGELFF. The CDR3 coding sequence is TGTGCCAGCAGGGGACTAGCGGGAGTGAGCGGGGAGCTGTTTTTT.

The rearrangement joins TRBV11-2 to TRBJ1-6; D possibly corresponds to TRBD1 (5 bases). The CDR3 extends over 12 amino acids. Germline values: CDR1 SGHAT, CDR2 FQNNGV. V was shortened by 5 bases and J by 10 bases, with 9 bases between the two germline ends. The CDR3 region is CASSPGNSPLHF. CDR3 bases: TGTGCCAGCAGCCCAGGGAACTCACCCCTCCACTTT.

V and J are TRBV9 and TRBJ1-1, with TRBD1 as a possible D gene (6 bases). V gave up 4 bases and J gave up 5 bases, with 18 bases separating them. The CDR3 has 15 amino acids. Germline V gives CDR1 SGDLS, CDR2 YYNGEE. The CDR3 loop is CASSLTGLGGTEAFF. DNA of the CDR3: TGTGCCAGCAGCCTAACGGGCCTAGGGGGAACTGAAGCTTTCTTT.

The rearrangement joins TRBV18 to TRBJ1-2; the D is unclear. CDR1 KGHSH and CDR2 LQKENI come from the germline V gene. Trimming stripped 1 base from V and 3 bases from J, with 6 bases between. The CDR3 spans 13 residues. The CDR3 is CASSPLEDYGYTF. The CDR3 coding sequence is TGTGCCAGCTCACCACTGGAGGACTATGGCTACACCTTC. Based on the CDR3 plus reference TRBV18 and TRBJ1-2, the full variable domain is NAGVMQNPRHLVRRRGQEARLRCSPMKGHSHVYWYRQLPEEGLKFMVYLQKENIIDESGMPKERFSAEFPKEGPSILRIQQVVRGDSAAYFCASSPLEDYGYTFGSGTRLTVV.

The chain uses TRBV7-6 and TRBJ2-7, with D possibly matching TRBD1 (6 bases). The CDR3 contains 13 residues. Germline CDR1 reads SGHVS; CDR2 reads FNYEAQ. With 5 bases removed from V and 2 bases from J, the gap between germline ends came to 10 bases. DNA for the CDR3: TGTGCCAGCAGCCGACAGGAAGCCTACGAGCAGTACTTC. This gives the protein CASSRQEAYEQYF.

This clone turned up a few times. This rearrangement joins TRBV11-2 to TRBJ2-2, with D uncertain. The CDR3 has 13 residues. The V gene's germline CDR1 is SGHAT and CDR2 FQNNGV. V dropped 4 bases and J dropped 0 bases, with 3 bases sitting between them. CDR3: CASSYTNTGELFF. The CDR3 nucleotides read TGTGCCAGCAGCTACACGAACACCGGGGAGCTGTTTTTT.

This clone was counted a single time. The V call is TRBV5-1, the J call TRBJ2-6; D unclear. CDR1 is SGHRS and CDR2 is YFSETQ in the germline V gene. Trimming removed 0 bases from V and 0 bases from J, with 10 bases in between. The CDR3 covers 17 residues. CDR3 in DNA: TGCGCCAGCAGCTTGGTGGCAGTGATCTCTGGGGCCAACGTCCTGACTTTC. Amino acids: CASSLVAVISGANVLTF.

This clone was counted between two and nine times. V and J are TRBV2 and TRBJ2-7, with 8 bases aligning to TRBD2. The trim removed 7 bases at V and 5 bases at J, leaving 10 bases unmatched. The V gene's germline CDR1 is SNHLY and CDR2 FYNNEI. The CDR3 covers 14 residues. CDR3 region: CASKTAGALNEQYF. The CDR3 DNA reads TGTGCCAGCAAAACAGCGGGAGCCTTGAACGAGCAGTACTTC.

The chain has TRBV7-2 and TRBJ2-3; unclear D gene. The CDR3 runs to 12 residues. Germline V CDR1 and CDR2: SGHTA, FQGNSA. Between the trimmed V and J ends, which lost 5 bases and 6 bases, there was a span of 9 bases. CDR3 sequence (DNA): TGTGCCAGCAGCCAACTGTCGGATACGCAGTATTTT. Translating it yields CASSQLSDTQYF.

The genes are TRBV6-2 or TRBV6-3 and TRBJ2-4, with 7 bases fitting TRBD1. This CDR3 comprises 14 residues. Germline CDR1 is MNHEY and CDR2 is SVGEGT. Trimming cost V 5 bases and J 8 bases; bases outside gene matches: 9. The CDR3 here is CASSGVTGSDIQYF. The CDR3 region has the DNA TGTGCCAGCAGTGGAGTGACAGGGTCTGACATTCAGTACTTC.

This chain connects TRBV28 to TRBJ1-5; 7 nucleotides align to TRBD1. V shed 7 bases and J 3 bases; nucleotides not matched to a gene: 3. The length of the CDR3 is 13 residues. Germline CDR1 reads MDHEN; CDR2 reads SYDVKM. CDR3 residues: CASKTGVNQPQHF. The CDR3 nucleotides are TGTGCCAGCAAAACAGGGGTCAATCAGCCCCAGCATTTT.

The rearrangement links TRBV9 to TRBJ1-6; 9 nucleotides line up with TRBD1. The CDR3 contains 17 residues. Trimming took 3 bases from V and 2 from J; bases not matched to a gene: 6. Germline loops: CDR1 SGDLS, CDR2 YYNGEE. The CDR3 DNA reads TGTGCCAGCAGCGATGGACAGGGGTTCCCCTATAATTCACCCCTCCACTTT. Translated, it gives CASSDGQGFPYNSPLHF.